The 17 T cell receptor beta chains reported below all come from one sample, sequenced in a study of T cell repertoires in cytomegalovirus infection. No cognate antigen is known for these TCRs. Each CDR3 protein is one row after TCRdb ran MiXCR on the reads. In the table there are roughly 920,000 distinct CDR3 sequences, roughly a third of which are singletons. The sample was cultured CD8+ T cells from PBMCs, taken from culture after CMV antigen stimulation. Receptors originate from a human donor in good health (CMV status not recorded). Some clones in this sample may be carry-over from other donors' samples.

The V and J genes are TRBV4-1 and TRBJ1-1; unclear D gene. V was clipped by 0 bases and J by 1 base, with 9 bases between them. The CDR3 contains 15 residues. Germline V CDR1 and CDR2: MGHRA, YSYEKL. The CDR3: CASSQEWAANTEAFF. Here the CDR3 DNA reads TGCGCCAGCAGCCAAGAGTGGGCCGCGAACACTGAAGCTTTCTTT.

The chain is built from TRBV7-9 and TRBJ2-6, with 15 bases identical to TRBD2. Trimming removed 4 bases from V and 4 bases from J; junction bases left unmatched: 5. This CDR3 has 18 residues. CDR1 and CDR2 from the germline V gene are SEHNR and FQNEAQ (reference sequence). DNA of the CDR3: TGTGCCAGCAGCTATGGGACTAGCGGGGGGCTCGGGGCCAACGTCCTGACTTTC. Its translation: CASSYGTSGGLGANVLTF.

This chain uses TRBV3-1 with TRBJ2-1, with 13 bases aligning to TRBD2. Losses at the gene ends were 0 bases for V and 6 bases for J; bases not matched to a gene: 11. The germline V gene encodes CDR1 LGHDT and CDR2 YNNKEL (reference sequence). The CDR3 contains 19 residues. CDR3 bases: TGTGCCAGCAGCCAAGATCCCTCGCCACTAGCGGGGGGGCTCAATGAGCAGTTCTTC. Translation: CASSQDPSPLAGGLNEQFF.

This chain uses TRBV7-9 with TRBJ2-5; 10 nucleotides match TRBD1. Germline CDR1 SEHNR, CDR2 FQNEAQ (reference sequence). V shed 6 bases, J shed 5 bases, and the junction held 9 bases outside the gene matches. The length of the CDR3 is 15 residues. The CDR3 region is CASRGGQGVWETQYF. The CDR3, as DNA: TGTGCCAGCAGGGGTGGACAGGGGGTTTGGGAGACCCAGTACTTC. Combining the CDR3 with reference TRBV7-9 and TRBJ2-5 gives the whole variable domain DTGVSQNPRHKITKRGQNVTFRCDPISEHNRLYWYRQTLGQGPEFLTYFQNEAQLEKSRLLSDRFSAERPKGSFSTLEIQRTEQGDSAMYLCASRGGQGVWETQYFGPGTRLLVL.

Worth noting for this clonotype: A read error is possible here, since a much larger clone lies one base away. The chain is built from TRBV6-1 and TRBJ2-7; D unclear. Germline V gives CDR1 MNHNS, CDR2 SASEGT. V was shortened by 6 bases and J by 1 base, with 4 bases between the two germline ends. The CDR3 totals 11 residues. The CDR3 here is CASRQSYEQYV. In DNA, the CDR3 is TGTGCCAGCAGACAGTCCTACGAGCAGTACGTC.

This clonotype was observed a few times. J is TRBJ2-1 and V is TRBV27; no reliable D call. The CDR3 has 15 amino acids. The germline V gene has CDR1 MNHEY and CDR2 SMNVEV (reference sequence). V lost 6 bases and J 8 bases, leaving 20 bases between the germline ends. The CDR3 DNA reads TGTGCCAGCAGACCCCCCCGCCTCGGTAACGATGAGCAGTTCTTC. Its translation is CASRPPRLGNDEQFF.

To note about this clonotype: A much larger clone sits a single nucleotide away, making a read error possible. The genes are TRBV7-6 and TRBJ1-4, with D maybe TRBD1 (5 bases). CDR1 and CDR2 (germline): SGHVS, FNYEAQ. The CDR3 runs 15 residues. Here the CDR3 DNA reads TGTGTCAGCAGCAAGGTGGCAGGGCTTAATGAAAAACTGTTTTTT. Translated, it gives CVSSKVAGLNEKLFF. The full variable domain, its missing parts supplied by reference TRBV7-6 and TRBJ1-4, is GAGVSQSPRYKVTKRGQDVALRCDPISGHVSLYWYRQALGQGPEFLTYFNYEAQQDKSGLPNDRFSAERPEGSISTLTIQRTEQRDSAMYRCVSSKVAGLNEKLFFGSGTQLSVL.

The V and J genes are TRBV12-3 or TRBV12-4 and TRBJ1-6; D gene uncertain. There are 12 residues in the CDR3. The ends were cut back, 3 bases at V and 10 bases at J, with 7 bases in the middle. CDR3 residues: CASSFLQSPLHF. DNA of the CDR3: TGTGCCAGCAGTTTTCTACAATCACCCCTCCACTTT.

For this clonotype: Compared with germline, one end of the junction differs, possibly owing to a read error. This chain joins TRBV7-9 and TRBJ1-1; D not resolved. Germline values: CDR1 SEHNR, CDR2 FQNEAQ (reference sequence). The CDR3 length is 15 residues. The CDR3 loop reads CASSLAAGLNTEDFF. DNA of the CDR3: TGTGCCAGCAGCTTAGCGGCCGGTTTGAACACTGAAGATTTCTTT.

This clonotype showed up just a few times. The rearrangement joins TRBV11-2 to TRBJ2-5; 15 bases fit TRBD2. With 5 bases clipped from V and 7 bases from J, the junction kept 11 bases outside the gene matches. Germline CDR1 and CDR2: SGHAT and FQNNGV. This CDR3 is 17 amino acids long. CDR3 DNA: TGTGCCAGCAGCCAGGGACTAGCGGGGGGTGTAAGAGCGACCCAGTACTTC. Protein: CASSQGLAGGVRATQYF.

The rearrangement uses TRBV7-9 and TRBJ1-1; D gene uncertain. The germline gives CDR1 SEHNR, CDR2 FQNEAQ (reference sequence). CDR3 length: 14 residues. Trimming shortened V by 5 bases and J by 4 bases, and 14 bases separated the two germline ends. CDR3 nucleotides: TGTGCCAGCAGCACCCCGGCGGCGCCCACTGAAGCTTTCTTT. The encoded protein is CASSTPAAPTEAFF.

This clonotype has only one observation. The V and J genes are TRBV20-1 and TRBJ2-4; D unclear. The germline V gene has CDR1 DFQATT and CDR2 SNEGSKA (reference sequence). The CDR3 spans 14 residues. Here the CDR3 reads CSGRPATAKNIQYF. The CDR3 DNA follows: TGCAGCGGAAGGCCTGCGACAGCCAAAAACATTCAGTACTTC.

The rearrangement joins TRBV15 to TRBJ1-5; D possibly corresponds to TRBD1 (5 bases). The CDR3 length is 14 residues. CDR1 is LNHNV and CDR2 is YYDKDF in the germline V gene (reference sequence). The V end lost 3 bases, the J end lost 6 bases, and 12 bases lay between the germline ends. The CDR3: CATSSEGASQPQHF. The CDR3 DNA reads as TGTGCCACCAGCAGTGAAGGGGCTAGTCAGCCCCAGCATTTT.

This clonotype has a handful of counts. The chain joins TRBV6-5 to TRBJ2-5; 7 bases agree with TRBD1. This CDR3 has 15 residues. Per the germline V gene, CDR1 is MNHEY and CDR2 is SVGAGI. The J segment lost 5 bases and the V segment lost 2 bases, leaving 8 bases of the junction unmatched. The CDR3 nucleotides read TGTGCCAGCAGTTACCGGGACAGAGGCATGGAGACCCAGTACTTC. Translated: CASSYRDRGMETQYF.

To note about this clonotype: The junction departs from the called germline gene at one end, perhaps through a read error. The chain has TRBV24-1 and TRBJ1-1; D is unresolved. CDR3 length: 13 residues. The germline V gene encodes CDR1 KGHDR and CDR2 SFDVKD. CDR3 nucleotides: TGTGCCACCAGCCTCGGGGTGGGAACTGAGGCTTTCTTT. Translation gives CATSLGVGTEAFF.

This clonotype showed up just a few times. At one end the junction does not follow the germline gene, possibly because of a read error. J is TRBJ2-1 and V is TRBV4-3, with D tentatively TRBD1 or TRBD2 (5 bases each). CDR3 size: 12 residues. The germline V gene encodes CDR1 LGHNA and CDR2 YSLEER. In DNA form, the CDR3 reads TGTGCCAGCAGTCAATGGGGGAATGAGCAGTTCTTC. Amino acid sequence: CASSQWGNEQFF.

The chain recombines TRBV29-1 with TRBJ1-1; no reliable D call. The CDR3 is 12 residues long. Germline CDR1 SQVTM, CDR2 ANQGSEA. V lost 3 bases, J lost 1 base, and 6 bases lay in between. CDR3 coding DNA: TGCAGCGTTGACAAGGCGAACACTGAAGCTTTCTTT. Translating gives CSVDKANTEAFF.